This TCR beta chain was documented in a study of blood T cell repertoires in COVID-19. Overall study context: Acute and convalescent COVID-19 samples came from the United States, Italy and Spain. Sample material is recorded as cDNA or gDNA derived from T cells, B-cell-depleted T cells, or PBMCs.

How the authors handled the data: Estimation of nucleated cell counts was performed using reference gene primer amplification. The assay was immunoSEQ multiplex PCR, and TCRdb's table has in-frame clones only and misses some. From that table come the V and J calls and clone size; the DNA was used to work out D and trimming. Found here are over 75,000 clones, approximately 87% of them singletons; the top ten hold roughly 11%. The CDR3 length is 16 residues. Per the germline V gene, CDR1 is LGHDT and CDR2 is YNNKEL (reference sequence). The germline V and J ends were trimmed by 0 bases and 10 bases, with 21 bases remaining between them.

The sequence came from a human donor in a cohort sampled during active COVID-19. Sequenced input: peripheral blood. The chain links TRBV3-1 (or the pseudogene TRBV3-2) to TRBJ1-2; D may be TRBD1 (5 bases). The CDR3 DNA follows: TGTGCCAGCAGCCAAGACATTCCGGGACTCCAATCTGACTACACCTTC. This gives the protein CASSQDIPGLQSDYTF.